This TCR beta chain appears in the sequencing data of a study of cytomegalovirus exposure and HLA in healthy donors. Study as a whole: Earlier, 95 million to 140 million unique TCR beta sequences were recovered from approximately 200 million T cells by an analysis.

In the case of this clone: Its antigen is unknown.

General study points: Later on, an analysis found that several of the most significant clusters appeared to be linked to common viral pathogens, which included parvovirus B19. Later, an analysis showed that TCR beta chains associated with HLA were more clonally expanded than others that were equally common. Some TCR beta chains (roughly 160 of them) were listed as cytomegalovirus-associated.

Primers for the PCR totalled 60 Vbeta and 13 Jbeta. TCRdb's copy holds only in-frame clones and misses some; the assay was immunoSEQ multiplex PCR. The data show 150,000 to 200,000 clones, around 81% seen once. This TCR derives from a woman aged 25 to 39 in good health and CMV-seronegative. The sample consisted of PBMCs.

DNA of the CDR3: TGTGCCAGCAGCGTAGTAGGGCAGGGCACTGAAGCTTTCTTT. It is translated as CASSVVGQGTEAFF. V and J are TRBV9 and TRBJ1-1, with D tentatively TRBD1 (5 bases). Trimming took off 0 bases at V and 4 bases at J, with 10 bases between the two ends. Germline values: CDR1 SGDLS, CDR2 YYNGEE. The CDR3 contains 14 residues. Together with reference TRBV9 and TRBJ1-1, the CDR3 gives the full variable domain: DSGVTQTPKHLITATGQRVTLRCSPRSGDLSVYWYQQSLDQGLQFLIQYYNGEERAKGNILERFSAQQFPDLHSELNLSSLELGDSALYFCASSVVGQGTEAFFGQGTRLTVV.